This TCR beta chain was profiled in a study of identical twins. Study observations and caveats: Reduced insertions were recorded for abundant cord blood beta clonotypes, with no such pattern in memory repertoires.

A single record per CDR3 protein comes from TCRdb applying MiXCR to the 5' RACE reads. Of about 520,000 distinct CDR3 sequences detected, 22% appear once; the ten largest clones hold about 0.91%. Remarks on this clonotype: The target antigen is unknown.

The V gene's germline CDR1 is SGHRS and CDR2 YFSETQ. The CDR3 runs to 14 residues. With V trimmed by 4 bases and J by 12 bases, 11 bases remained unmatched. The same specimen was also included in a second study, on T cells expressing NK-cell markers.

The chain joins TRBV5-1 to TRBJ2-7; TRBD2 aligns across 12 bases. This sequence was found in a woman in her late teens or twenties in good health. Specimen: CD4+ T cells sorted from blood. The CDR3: CASSQHGTSGLGYF. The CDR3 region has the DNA TGCGCCAGCAGCCAACATGGGACTAGCGGGCTGGGGTACTTC.